A single sample is the source of the 12 T cell receptor beta chains below, sequenced in a study of cytomegalovirus exposure and HLA in healthy donors. It was with 60 Vbeta and 13 Jbeta primers that the PCR ran. Sequenced by immunoSEQ multiplex PCR; TCRdb stores in-frame clones only, minus some. The sample yields roughly 150,000 clones, around three quarters seen once. The sample consisted of PBMCs. These receptors came from a woman aged 40-49 years in good health and CMV-seropositive.

Turning to this clone: The sample contains more than one DNA sequence encoding this CDR3. The V gene is TRBV6-6, the J gene TRBJ1-1; TRBD1 aligns across 8 bases. Per the germline V gene, CDR1 is MNHNY and CDR2 is SVGAGI (reference sequence). The J segment lost 4 bases and the V segment lost 2 bases, leaving 0 bases of the junction unmatched. The CDR3 totals 13 residues. The DNA for the CDR3 is TGTGCCAGCAGTTACGGACAGGGCACTGAAGCTTTCTTT. This codes for CASSYGQGTEAFF.

This chain links TRBV28 with TRBJ2-1; weak D call: TRBD2 (6 bases). Germline V lookup: CDR1 MDHEN, CDR2 SYDVKM. Trimming removed 6 bases at V and 7 bases at J, with 19 bases between. This CDR3 has 15 amino acids. CDR3 DNA sequence: TGTGCCAGCAGCCCGGAGAGGGGAGGTGTGAATGAGCAGTTCTTC. The encoded protein is CASSPERGGVNEQFF.

J is TRBJ2-1 and V is TRBV6-1, with 9 bases that match TRBD1. V trimming: 2 bases; J trimming: 4 bases; junction bases outside the gene matches: 12. The CDR3 has 18 amino acids. Germline V lookup: CDR1 MNHNS, CDR2 SASEGT. The chain's CDR3 is CASSEQPVDRGAYNEQFF. The DNA of the CDR3 is TGTGCCAGCAGTGAACAACCCGTCGACAGGGGGGCGTACAATGAGCAGTTCTTC.

This clone was counted a single time. This chain connects TRBV2 to TRBJ1-1; TRBD1 is a possible D gene (5 bases). The CDR3 has 13 amino acids. Trimming left V 5 bases short and J 1 base short, with 8 bases between. Germline CDR1 is SNHLY and CDR2 is FYNNEI. The CDR3 DNA follows: TGTGCCAGCAGTCCGGACACGAACACTGAAGCTTTCTTT. It specifies CASSPDTNTEAFF.

The V call is TRBV5-1, the J call TRBJ2-5, with 7 bases fitting TRBD2. V was clipped by 0 bases and J by 5 bases; unmatched bases: 10. Germline lookup yields CDR1 SGHRS and CDR2 YFSETQ. The CDR3 is 16 amino acids. DNA of the CDR3: TGCGCCAGCAGCTTGGGCACTAGCGCCGTGGGGGAGACCCAGTACTTC. Translating it yields CASSLGTSAVGETQYF.

The chain joins TRBV19 to TRBJ2-7, with 13 bases fitting TRBD2. Germline CDR1 LNHDA, CDR2 SQIVND (reference sequence). The CDR3 has 15 amino acids. With V trimmed by 11 bases and J by 4 bases, 11 bases remained unmatched. The DNA of the CDR3 is TGTGCCTCCGCCTTACTAGCGGGAGGGGGGTACGAGCAGTACTTC. Translating it yields CASALLAGGGYEQYF.

The gene calls are TRBV5-1 and TRBJ2-5; 9 bases line up with TRBD2. The CDR3 consists of 17 residues. V shed 1 base, J shed 13 bases, and the junction held 20 bases outside the gene matches. From germline, CDR1 is SGHRS and CDR2 YFSETQ. For the CDR3, the DNA is TGCGCCAGCAGCTTGTCCCCCTCCTTTAGCGGGAGTAGGGCGCTGTACTTC. Its translation: CASSLSPSFSGSRALYF.

This clone was recorded once. The chain has TRBV11-3 and TRBJ2-7; 7 bases are a match to TRBD1. Germline V gene lookup returns CDR1 SGHNT and CDR2 YENEEA. V lost 4 bases and J lost 3; bases outside the gene matches: 3. The CDR3 has 13 residues. The CDR3 here is CASSSTGVYEQYF. As DNA, the CDR3 is TGTGCCAGCAGCTCCACAGGGGTCTACGAGCAGTACTTC.

This chain uses TRBV29-1 with TRBJ2-1; the D is unclear. V was shortened by 4 bases and J by 0 bases, with 10 bases between the two germline ends. Germline V gene sequence: CDR1 SQVTM, CDR2 ANQGSEA. The CDR3 is made up of 14 amino acids. CDR3 DNA: TGCAGCGTTGGGCTTCGGAGCTCCTACAATGAGCAGTTCTTC. Protein sequence: CSVGLRSSYNEQFF.

This chain connects TRBV13 to TRBJ1-1; D gene unclear. The CDR3 is made up of 13 amino acids. Germline V gene sequence: CDR1 PRHDT, CDR2 FYEKMQ (reference sequence). V lost 5 bases to trimming and J lost 8 bases, with 15 bases between them. The CDR3 reads CASSPFSPREAFF. CDR3 nucleotide sequence: TGTGCCAGCAGCCCCTTTAGTCCTAGGGAAGCTTTCTTT. The full variable domain, completed using reference TRBV13 and TRBJ1-1, is AAGVIQSPRHLIKEKRETATLKCYPIPRHDTVYWYQQGPGQDPQFLISFYEKMQSDKGSIPDRFSAQQFSDYHSELNMSSLELGDSALYFCASSPFSPREAFFGQGTRLTVV.

V usage is TRBV2 and J usage is TRBJ2-5; 9 bases match TRBD2. The assigned J gene may be wrong: the sequence end matches TRBJ2-7 better. This CDR3 spans 14 amino acids. Germline V gives CDR1 SNHLY, CDR2 FYNNEI. Written as DNA, the CDR3 is TGTGCCAGCAGTGGGACTAGCGCCTCCTACGAGCAGTACTTC. It is translated as CASSGTSASYEQYF.

This chain uses TRBV11-2 with TRBJ1-1; D may be TRBD1 (6 bases). Trimming cost V 5 bases and J 3 bases, with 22 bases left between them. Germline CDR1 SGHAT, CDR2 FQNNGV. The CDR3 has 17 residues. CDR3 sequence: CASSLAVGAGDYTEAFF. The CDR3 DNA sequence: TGTGCCAGCAGCCTGGCCGTAGGGGCAGGGGATTACACTGAAGCTTTCTTT.